This TCR beta chain was sequenced for a study of sequential checkpoint blockade in melanoma. This CDR3 comprises 15 residues. Germline CDR1 reads MNHGY; CDR2 reads SAAAGT. The junction had 9 bases not matched to a gene; V was cut back by 2 bases and J by 8 bases. Generated by immunoSEQ multiplex PCR, the TCRdb table keeps only in-frame clones and is missing some. This sample yields approximately 3,000 clones, of which 17% are seen a single time; more than 14% belongs to the top ten. Treatment meaning: randomized to nivolumab then ipilimumab (arm A) or the reverse (arm B). The sequences come from tumor tissue (inferred from file names), collected from a patient given nivolumab and ipilimumab in sequence. The sequence was obtained from a human donor with melanoma. This rearrangement joins TRBV6-8 to TRBJ1-2; 9 positions agree with TRBD1. CDR3 amino acids: CASSYQGQGMGGYTF. CDR3 bases: TGTGCCAGCAGTTACCAGGGACAGGGAATGGGGGGCTACACCTTC.